One sample yielded the 24 T cell receptor beta chains listed below, sequenced in a study of blood T cell repertoires in COVID-19 (dated by TCRdb to about 2020). To prepare the library, the immunoSEQ multiplex PCR assay was applied. TCRdb retrieved this table from immuneACCESS and kept in-frame rearrangements only. Not all clones are present; in checked studies, unresolved V genes account for under half, and no reason is known for the remainder. This sample gives 190,000 or so clones in total; 87% of them show up just once. Just under 2.5% of the sample rests with the top ten. Sequenced sample: peripheral blood. Receptors originate from a middle-aged man with active or convalescent COVID-19.

This clone was seen more than once but under ten times. This chain uses TRBV5-4 with TRBJ2-2; D is possibly TRBD1 (5 bases). Between the trimmed V and J ends, which lost 0 bases and 5 bases, there was a span of 11 bases. The CDR3 runs 15 residues. Germline V CDR1 and CDR2: SGHNT, YYREEE (reference sequence). The DNA for the CDR3 is TGTGCCAGCAGCTTGGCAGCAGGGTTTACCGGGGAGCTGTTTTTT. It specifies CASSLAAGFTGELFF.

For this clone: The junction departs from the called germline gene at one end, perhaps through a read error. The chain is built from TRBV14 and TRBJ1-4; tentative D call: TRBD1 (5 bases). Germline CDR1 is SGHDN and CDR2 is FVKESK. This CDR3 is built from 16 residues. CDR3 residues: CASSEERPGLSEKLFF. The CDR3, as DNA: TGTGCCAGCAGCGAAGAGAGACCGGGACTCAGTGAAAAACTGTTTTTT.

The chain has TRBV4-2 and TRBJ2-2; D remains ambiguous. Between the trimmed V and J ends, which lost 1 base and 4 bases, there was a span of 10 bases. Looked up from germline, CDR1 is LGHNA and CDR2 is YNFKEQ. The CDR3 length is 15 residues. CDR3 region: CASSQARTGTGELFF. The CDR3 nucleotides read TGTGCCAGCAGCCAAGCCCGAACGGGCACCGGGGAGCTGTTTTTT.

V and J are TRBV3-1 (or the pseudogene TRBV3-2) and TRBJ2-7, with 12 bases matching TRBD1. J lost 7 bases, V lost 3 bases, and 13 bases had no gene match. The CDR3 consists of 17 residues. The germline V gene encodes CDR1 LGHDT and CDR2 YNNKEL (reference sequence). The DNA of the CDR3 is TGTGCCAGCAGCCAGCATCCCCCGGGACAGGGGGCGTGGGAGCAGTACTTC. Translation: CASSQHPPGQGAWEQYF.

This clone occurred a few times. The genes are TRBV24-1 and TRBJ1-1; 8 bases match TRBD1. The trim removed 4 bases at V and 6 bases at J, leaving 3 bases unmatched. The CDR3 has 13 residues. Germline CDR1 reads KGHDR; CDR2 reads SFDVKD. This chain's CDR3 is CATSDSGGAEAFF. The CDR3, as DNA: TGTGCCACCAGTGACTCAGGGGGCGCTGAAGCTTTCTTT.

The chain carries TRBV9 and TRBJ1-6, with D tentatively TRBD1 (6 bases). Trimming left V 2 bases short and J 7 bases short, with 10 bases between. The germline gives CDR1 SGDLS, CDR2 YYNGEE. The CDR3 covers 14 residues. CDR3 DNA sequence: TGTGCCAGCAGCGTGGGGACACTAAATTCACCCCTCCACTTT. Protein: CASSVGTLNSPLHF.

The chain has TRBV27 and TRBJ1-2, with 12 bases matching TRBD1. V gave up 6 bases and J gave up 5 bases; unmatched junction bases: 7. The CDR3 consists of 15 residues. Germline V gene sequence: CDR1 MNHEY, CDR2 SMNVEV (reference sequence). The CDR3 sequence is CASRGTGGQLYGYTF. CDR3 bases: TGTGCCAGCAGGGGGACAGGGGGCCAACTTTATGGCTACACCTTC.

The CDR3 DNA reads TGTGCCAGCTCACCAGGCCAGGAACAGCCCCAGCATTTT. Its protein is CASSPGQEQPQHF. This chain links TRBV18 with TRBJ1-5; no reliable D call. The CDR3 is made up of 13 amino acids. Trimming stripped 2 bases from V and 7 bases from J, with 9 bases between. Germline values: CDR1 KGHSH, CDR2 LQKENI. The full variable domain, in which reference TRBV18 and TRBJ1-5 provide the parts outside the CDR3, is NAGVMQNPRHLVRRRGQEARLRCSPMKGHSHVYWYRQLPEEGLKFMVYLQKENIIDESGMPKERFSAEFPKEGPSILRIQQVVRGDSAAYFCASSPGQEQPQHFGDGTRLSIL.

This clone was seen just once. This chain connects TRBV28 to TRBJ2-2; TRBD2 aligns across 7 bases. Germline CDR1 and CDR2: MDHEN and SYDVKM. V shed 6 bases and J 2 bases; nucleotides not matched to a gene: 6. The CDR3 has 15 residues. The DNA for the CDR3 is TGTGCCAGCAGCCGGGCGGGGGAAAACACCGGGGAGCTGTTTTTT. It yields the protein CASSRAGENTGELFF.

The gene calls are TRBV15 and TRBJ1-5, with unresolved D. The germline V gene encodes CDR1 LNHNV and CDR2 YYDKDF (reference sequence). This CDR3 is built from 14 residues. Trimming stripped 3 bases from V and 3 bases from J, with 9 bases between. The CDR3 spells CATSSPRSNQPQHF. For the CDR3, the DNA is TGTGCCACCAGCAGTCCACGGTCCAATCAGCCCCAGCATTTT.

V is TRBV19 and J is TRBJ2-3; 7 bases agree with TRBD1. V lost 6 bases, J lost 2 bases, and 5 bases stayed unmatched. The CDR3 loop spans 14 amino acids. Germline-derived CDR1 and CDR2 are LNHDA and SQIVND (reference sequence). The CDR3 DNA sequence: TGTGCCAGTAGCATGACAGGGTACACAGATACGCAGTATTTT. Translated: CASSMTGYTDTQYF.

The chain combines TRBV6-5 with TRBJ1-2; TRBD1 might be the D (5 bases). V was shortened by 6 bases and J by 8 bases, with 10 bases between the two germline ends. CDR1 is MNHEY and CDR2 is SVGAGI in the germline V gene. There are 11 residues in the CDR3. Here the CDR3 DNA reads TGTGCCAGCAGCCGGGGGGACGGCTACACCTTC. Translating gives CASSRGDGYTF.

The chain links TRBV7-6 to TRBJ1-1, with a possible D match to TRBD1 (6 bases). The germline V gene has CDR1 SGHVS and CDR2 FNYEAQ. The V and J ends lost 4 bases and 4 bases respectively, with 25 bases between them. The CDR3 spans 18 residues. The CDR3 loop reads CASSSTSPRGGAGTEAFF. As DNA, the CDR3 is TGTGCCAGCAGCTCCACAAGCCCGAGGGGGGGCGCGGGCACTGAAGCTTTCTTT.

The chain is built from TRBV6-1 and TRBJ1-2; 9 bases are shared with TRBD1. The CDR3 extends over 15 amino acids. The junction had 6 bases not matched to a gene; V was cut back by 3 bases and J by 4 bases. The germline V gene encodes CDR1 MNHNS and CDR2 SASEGT. The CDR3 DNA reads TGTGCCAGCAGTGATTCCGGGACAGGGAGCTATGGCTACACCTTC. Its protein is CASSDSGTGSYGYTF.

This sequence joins TRBV12-5 and TRBJ1-6; D not certain. V lost 2 bases and J lost 9, with 23 bases in between. Germline lookup yields CDR1 LGHNT and CDR2 FRNRAP. The length of the CDR3 is 18 residues. The CDR3 DNA is TGTGCTAGTGGTTTGCCTCATCTTCGGGTTTCGGCGGCTTCACCCCTCCACTTT. Its translation is CASGLPHLRVSAASPLHF. The whole variable domain, filled in from reference TRBV12-5 and TRBJ1-6, reads DARVTQTPRHKVTEMGQEVTMRCQPILGHNTVFWYRQTMMQGLELLAYFRNRAPLDDSGMPKDRFSAEMPDATLATLKIQPSEPRDSAVYFCASGLPHLRVSAASPLHFGNGTRLTVT.

The V gene is TRBV5-1, the J gene TRBJ2-2; the match to TRBD2 covers 7 bases. V gave up 7 bases and J gave up 1 base; unmatched junction bases: 4. Looked up from germline, CDR1 is SGHRS and CDR2 is YFSETQ. This CDR3 comprises 14 residues. The CDR3 region has the DNA TGCGCCAGCTCCGGGACTATGAACACCGGGGAGCTGTTTTTT. Encoded protein: CASSGTMNTGELFF.

This sequence joins TRBV6-5 and TRBJ2-5; D perhaps matches TRBD2 (5 bases). Trimming left V 6 bases short and J 5 bases short, with 13 bases between. The CDR3 sequence is 13 residues long. Per germline, CDR1 MNHEY and CDR2 SVGAGI. The CDR3 DNA follows: TGTGCCAGCAGAATCCCCGGGGTGGAGACCCAGTACTTC. This encodes CASRIPGVETQYF.

CDR3 loop: CASSPPQGQGFSLHF. The CDR3 coding sequence is TGTGCCAGCAGCCCACCTCAAGGACAGGGATTTTCCCTCCACTTT. The V call is TRBV28, the J call TRBJ1-6; the match to TRBD1 covers 8 bases. Germline values: CDR1 MDHEN, CDR2 SYDVKM. The CDR3 has 15 amino acids. V trimming: 6 bases; J trimming: 14 bases; junction bases outside the gene matches: 15.

The chain combines TRBV20-1 with TRBJ1-1; unclear D gene. CDR1 and CDR2 (germline): DFQATT, SNEGSKA (reference sequence). Trimming cost V 2 bases and J 11 bases, with 12 bases left between them. The CDR3 is 11 residues long. The CDR3, as DNA: TGCAGTGCTAGAATCAGTCTGCGGGCTTTCTTT. Protein: CSARISLRAFF.

The chain links TRBV19 to TRBJ1-1; TRBD1 might be the D (5 bases). This CDR3 contains 13 residues. Between the trimmed V and J ends, which lost 7 bases and 3 bases, there was a span of 12 bases. CDR1 is LNHDA and CDR2 is SQIVND in the germline V gene (reference sequence). The CDR3 protein is CASMGGAYTEAFF. The CDR3 nucleotides read TGTGCCAGTATGGGAGGGGCGTACACTGAAGCTTTCTTT.

The V gene is TRBV7-9, the J gene TRBJ2-6; D is undetermined. Trimming removed 3 bases from V and 1 base from J, with 7 bases in between. The CDR3 consists of 15 residues. Germline lookup yields CDR1 SEHNR and CDR2 FQNEAQ (reference sequence). The CDR3 protein is CASSFGQSGANVLTF. DNA of the CDR3: TGTGCCAGCAGCTTTGGGCAGTCTGGGGCCAACGTCCTGACTTTC. Complete variable domain (other parts from reference TRBV7-9 and TRBJ2-6): DTGVSQNPRHKITKRGQNVTFRCDPISEHNRLYWYRQTLGQGPEFLTYFQNEAQLEKSRLLSDRFSAERPKGSFSTLEIQRTEQGDSAMYLCASSFGQSGANVLTFGAGSRLTVL.

The J gene is TRBJ2-1, the V gene TRBV15; 11 nucleotides match TRBD2. This CDR3 has 18 amino acids. V lost 1 base and J lost 0; bases outside the gene matches: 5. The germline gives CDR1 LNHNV, CDR2 YYDKDF (reference sequence). CDR3: CATSRASGGSSSYNEQFF. As DNA, the CDR3 is TGTGCCACCAGCAGAGCTAGCGGGGGGTCCAGCTCCTACAATGAGCAGTTCTTC. Using reference TRBV15 and TRBJ2-1 for the parts outside the CDR3, the full variable domain is DAMVIQNPRYQVTQFGKPVTLSCSQTLNHNVMYWYQQKSSQAPKLLFHYYDKDFNNEADTPDNFQSRRPNTSFCFLDIRSPGLGDTAMYLCATSRASGGSSSYNEQFFGPGTRLTVL.

The V and J genes are TRBV18 and TRBJ1-1; D ambiguous. Germline assignment: CDR1 KGHSH and CDR2 LQKENI. The CDR3 length is 13 residues. V shed 6 bases and J shed 5 bases, with 13 bases lying between them. This CDR3 reads CASSPLERTEAFF. The CDR3 DNA sequence: TGTGCCAGCTCGCCCCTTGAGAGGACTGAAGCTTTCTTT.

The V and J genes are TRBV10-3 and TRBJ2-7; TRBD2 matches 7 bases. CDR3 size: 16 residues. Germline CDR1 and CDR2: ENHRY and SYGVKD. Trimming took 0 bases from V and 5 from J; bases not matched to a gene: 10. Here the CDR3 reads CAISESRRAGRDEQYF. In DNA, the CDR3 is TGTGCCATCAGTGAGTCGCGGAGAGCGGGGCGGGACGAGCAGTACTTC.